Listed here is a single T cell receptor beta chain. The antigen is undetermined. The data were obtained in a study of T cell repertoires in cytomegalovirus infection. About the research overall: Recently identified HLA-C-restricted and well-studied HLA-B-restricted CMV epitopes were used. Matching HLA type and CMV infection were both indicated by public TCR beta signatures.

The CDR3 runs to 12 residues. V was shortened by 3 bases and J by 6 bases, with 9 bases between the two germline ends. TCRdb re-called the reads with MiXCR, one entry per CDR3 protein. The table shows tens of thousands of distinct CDR3 sequences, with 35% to 45% occurring only once. The chain links TRBV12-3 or TRBV12-4 to TRBJ2-7; D gene ambiguous. The receptor was derived from a human donor in good health (CMV status not recorded). Some clones in this sample may be carry-over from other donors' samples. Here the sequenced sample was CD8+ T cells from cultured PBMCs, taken from culture after CMV antigen stimulation. This CDR3 reads CASSFPLSEQYF. The CDR3 DNA reads TGTGCCAGCAGTTTCCCCCTGTCCGAGCAGTACTTC.